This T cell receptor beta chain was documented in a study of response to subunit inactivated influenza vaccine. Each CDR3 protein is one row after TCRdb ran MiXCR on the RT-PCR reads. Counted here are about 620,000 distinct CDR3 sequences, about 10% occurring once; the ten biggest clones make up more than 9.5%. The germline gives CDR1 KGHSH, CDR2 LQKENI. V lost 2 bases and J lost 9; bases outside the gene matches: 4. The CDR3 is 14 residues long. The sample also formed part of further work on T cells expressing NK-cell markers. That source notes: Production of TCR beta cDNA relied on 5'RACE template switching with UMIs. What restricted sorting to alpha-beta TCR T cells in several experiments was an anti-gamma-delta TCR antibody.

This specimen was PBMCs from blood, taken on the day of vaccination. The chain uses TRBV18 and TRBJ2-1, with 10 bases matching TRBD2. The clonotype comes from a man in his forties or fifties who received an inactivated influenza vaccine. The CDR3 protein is CASSPSSGGGEQFF. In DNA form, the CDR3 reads TGTGCCAGCTCACCATCCAGCGGGGGGGGTGAGCAGTTCTTC.